Described below is a single TCR beta chain sequence and its context. This CDR3 region has 15 residues. Germline V CDR1 and CDR2: MDHEN, SYDVKM. Trimming at V came to 4 bases and at J to 4 bases, leaving 4 bases not matched to a gene. The data originate from a study of blood T cell repertoires in COVID-19. Only in-frame clones appear in the TCRdb table, and some are missing; sequencing was by immunoSEQ multiplex PCR. The profile shows a few hundred thousand clones, roughly four fifths of them singletons. This chain connects TRBV28 to TRBJ1-5; 10 bases are a match to TRBD1. The sequenced sample consisted of peripheral blood. The sequence came from a woman in her twenties or thirties who had recovered from COVID-19. CDR3 protein: CASSSGQGDNQPQHF. The DNA of the CDR3 is TGTGCCAGCAGTTCAGGACAGGGGGATAATCAGCCCCAGCATTTT. The entire variable domain, with the rest obtained from reference TRBV28 and TRBJ1-5, is as follows: DVKVTQSSRYLVKRTGEKVFLECVQDMDHENMFWYRQDPGLGLRLIYFSYDVKMKEKGDIPEGYSVSREKKERFSLILESASTNQTSMYLCASSSGQGDNQPQHFGDGTRLSIL.